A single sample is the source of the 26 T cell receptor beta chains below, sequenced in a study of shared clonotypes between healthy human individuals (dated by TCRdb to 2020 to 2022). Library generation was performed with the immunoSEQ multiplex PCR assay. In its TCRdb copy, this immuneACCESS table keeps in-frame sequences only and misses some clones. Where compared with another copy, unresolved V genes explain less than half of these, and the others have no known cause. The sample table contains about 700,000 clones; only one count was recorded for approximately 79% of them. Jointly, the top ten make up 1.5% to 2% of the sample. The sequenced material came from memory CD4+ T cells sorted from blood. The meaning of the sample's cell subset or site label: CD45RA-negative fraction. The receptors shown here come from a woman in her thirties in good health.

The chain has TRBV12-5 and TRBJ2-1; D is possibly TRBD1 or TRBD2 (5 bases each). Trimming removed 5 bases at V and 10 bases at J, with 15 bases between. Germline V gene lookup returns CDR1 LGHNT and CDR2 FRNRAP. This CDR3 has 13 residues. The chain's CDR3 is CASGPRTGDEQFF. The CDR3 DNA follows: TGTGCTAGTGGTCCTCGGACCGGGGACGAGCAGTTCTTC.

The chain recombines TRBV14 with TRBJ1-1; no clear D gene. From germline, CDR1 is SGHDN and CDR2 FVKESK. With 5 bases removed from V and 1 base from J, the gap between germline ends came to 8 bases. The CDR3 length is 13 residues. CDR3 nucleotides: TGTGCCAGCAGCAAGATCGAGAACACTGAAGCTTTCTTT. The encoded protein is CASSKIENTEAFF.

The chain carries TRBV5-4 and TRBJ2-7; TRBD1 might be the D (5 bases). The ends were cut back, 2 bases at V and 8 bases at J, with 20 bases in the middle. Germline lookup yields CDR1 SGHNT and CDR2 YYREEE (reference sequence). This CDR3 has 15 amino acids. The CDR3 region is CASSLTLGQGTQQYF. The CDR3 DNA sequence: TGTGCCAGCAGCTTAACACTGGGGCAGGGAACTCAGCAGTACTTC. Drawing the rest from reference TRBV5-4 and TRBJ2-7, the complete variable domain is ETGVTQSPTHLIKTRGQQVTLRCSSQSGHNTVSWYQQALGQGPQFIFQYYREEENGRGNFPPRFSGLQFPNYSSELNVNALELDDSALYLCASSLTLGQGTQQYFGPGTRLTVT.

CDR3 region: CASWTRGYEQYF. The CDR3 DNA follows: TGTGCCAGCTGGACCAGGGGCTACGAGCAGTACTTC. V gene TRBV6-1 combines with J gene TRBJ2-7, with TRBD1 as a possible D gene (6 bases). Germline V gene lookup returns CDR1 MNHNS and CDR2 SASEGT. Between the trimmed V and J ends, which lost 8 bases and 3 bases, there was a span of 11 bases. This CDR3 has 12 amino acids.

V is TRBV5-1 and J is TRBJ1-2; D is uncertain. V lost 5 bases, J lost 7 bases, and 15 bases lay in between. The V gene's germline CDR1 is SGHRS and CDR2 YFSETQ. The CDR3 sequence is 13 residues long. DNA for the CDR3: TGCGCCAGCAGGCAGACCGAGGGTCGTGGCTACACCTTC. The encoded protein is CASRQTEGRGYTF.

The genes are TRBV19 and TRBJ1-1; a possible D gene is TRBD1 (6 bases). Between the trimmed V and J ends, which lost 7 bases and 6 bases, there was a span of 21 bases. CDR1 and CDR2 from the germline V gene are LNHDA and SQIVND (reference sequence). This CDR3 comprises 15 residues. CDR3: CASTRYREESAEAFF. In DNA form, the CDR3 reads TGTGCCAGTACACGGTACAGGGAAGAGAGCGCTGAAGCTTTCTTT.

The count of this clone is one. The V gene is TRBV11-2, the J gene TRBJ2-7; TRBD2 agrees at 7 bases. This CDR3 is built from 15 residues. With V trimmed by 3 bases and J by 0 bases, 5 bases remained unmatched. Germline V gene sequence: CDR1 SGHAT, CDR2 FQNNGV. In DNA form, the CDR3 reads TGTGCCAGCAGCTTTGGCGGGAGTAACTCCTACGAGCAGTACTTC. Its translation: CASSFGGSNSYEQYF.

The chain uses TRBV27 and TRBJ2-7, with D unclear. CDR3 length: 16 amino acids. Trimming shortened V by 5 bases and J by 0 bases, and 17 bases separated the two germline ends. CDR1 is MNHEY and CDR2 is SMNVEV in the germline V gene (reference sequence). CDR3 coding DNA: TGTGCCAGCAGTCCCCACTCGAGAGCTAGCTCCTACGAGCAGTACTTC. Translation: CASSPHSRASSYEQYF.

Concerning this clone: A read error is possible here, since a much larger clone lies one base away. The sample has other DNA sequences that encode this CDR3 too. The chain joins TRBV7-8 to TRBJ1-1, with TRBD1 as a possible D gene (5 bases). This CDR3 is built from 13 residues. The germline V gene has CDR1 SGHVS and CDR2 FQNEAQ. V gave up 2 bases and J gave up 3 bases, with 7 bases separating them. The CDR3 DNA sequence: TGTGCCAGCAGCTTACAGGGAGACACTGAAGCTTTCTTT. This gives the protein CASSLQGDTEAFF.

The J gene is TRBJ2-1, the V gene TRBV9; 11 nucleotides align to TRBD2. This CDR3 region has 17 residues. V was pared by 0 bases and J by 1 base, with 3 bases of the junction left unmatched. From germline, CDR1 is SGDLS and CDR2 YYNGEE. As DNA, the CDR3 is TGTGCCAGCAGCGTAGGGCCTAGCGGGAGGTCCTACAATGAGCAGTTCTTC. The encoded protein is CASSVGPSGRSYNEQFF.

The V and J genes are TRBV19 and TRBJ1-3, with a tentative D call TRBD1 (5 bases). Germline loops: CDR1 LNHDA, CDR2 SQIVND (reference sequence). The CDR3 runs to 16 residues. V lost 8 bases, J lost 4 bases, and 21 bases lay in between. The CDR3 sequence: CASGNAGQGWGNTIYF. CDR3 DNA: TGTGCCAGTGGGAATGCTGGGCAGGGCTGGGGAAACACCATATATTTT.

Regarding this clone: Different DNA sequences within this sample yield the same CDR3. The DNA of the CDR3 is TGTGCCAGCAGGGGGGGAAGCAATCAGCCCCAGCATTTT. Encoded protein: CASRGGSNQPQHF. The genes are TRBV2 and TRBJ1-5, with D possibly matching TRBD1 (5 bases). Germline V CDR1 and CDR2: SNHLY, FYNNEI. Trimming pared 6 bases from V and 1 base from J, leaving 7 bases between. The CDR3 is made up of 13 amino acids.

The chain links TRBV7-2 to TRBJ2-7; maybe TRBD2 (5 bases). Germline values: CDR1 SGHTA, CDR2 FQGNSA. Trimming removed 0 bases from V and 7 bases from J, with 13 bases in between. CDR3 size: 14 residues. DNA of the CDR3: TGTGCCAGCAGCTTAGCGGGAGCAAGGATGGAGCAGTACTTC. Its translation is CASSLAGARMEQYF.

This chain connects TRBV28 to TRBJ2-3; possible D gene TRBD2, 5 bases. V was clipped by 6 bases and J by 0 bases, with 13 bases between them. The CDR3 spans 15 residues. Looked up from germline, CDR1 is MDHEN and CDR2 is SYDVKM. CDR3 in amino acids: CASSQGWESTDTQYF. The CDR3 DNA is TGTGCCAGCAGCCAAGGATGGGAGAGCACAGATACGCAGTATTTT.

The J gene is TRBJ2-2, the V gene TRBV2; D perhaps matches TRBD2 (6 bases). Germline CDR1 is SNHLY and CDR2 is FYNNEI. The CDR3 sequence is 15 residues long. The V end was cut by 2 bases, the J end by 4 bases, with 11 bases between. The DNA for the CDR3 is TGTGCCAGCAGTGAATTGGGGGGACTCACCGGGGAGCTGTTTTTT. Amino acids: CASSELGGLTGELFF. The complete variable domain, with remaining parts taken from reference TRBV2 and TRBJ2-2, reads EPEVTQTPSHQVTQMGQEVILRCVPISNHLYFYWYRQILGQKVEFLVSFYNNEISEKSEIFDDQFSVERPDGSNFTLKIRSTKLEDSAMYFCASSELGGLTGELFFGEGSRLTVL.

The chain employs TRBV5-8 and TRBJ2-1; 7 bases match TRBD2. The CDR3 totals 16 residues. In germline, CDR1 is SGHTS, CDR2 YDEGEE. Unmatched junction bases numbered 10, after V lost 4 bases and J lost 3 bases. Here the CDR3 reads CASSPGTNGIYNEQFF. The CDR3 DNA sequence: TGTGCCAGCAGCCCGGGGACTAATGGAATCTACAATGAGCAGTTCTTC. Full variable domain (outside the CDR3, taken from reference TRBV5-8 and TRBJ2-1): EAGVTQSPTHLIKTRGQQATLRCSPISGHTSVYWYQQALGLGLQFLLWYDEGEERNRGNFPPRFSGRQFPNYSSELNVNALELEDSALYLCASSPGTNGIYNEQFFGPGTRLTVL.

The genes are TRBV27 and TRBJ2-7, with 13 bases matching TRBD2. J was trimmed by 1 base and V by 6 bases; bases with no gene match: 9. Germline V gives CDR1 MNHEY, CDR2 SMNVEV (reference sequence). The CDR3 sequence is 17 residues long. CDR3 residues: CASRGQLGLAGSYEQYF. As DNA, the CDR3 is TGTGCCAGCAGGGGACAGTTGGGACTAGCGGGATCCTACGAGCAGTACTTC.

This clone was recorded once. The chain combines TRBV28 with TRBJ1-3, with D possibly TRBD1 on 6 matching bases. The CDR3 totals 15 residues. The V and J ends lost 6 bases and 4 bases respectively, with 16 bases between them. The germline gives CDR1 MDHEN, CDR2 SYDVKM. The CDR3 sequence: CASSLPTGRGNTIYF. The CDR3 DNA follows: TGTGCCAGCAGCCTCCCGACAGGACGAGGAAACACCATATATTTT.

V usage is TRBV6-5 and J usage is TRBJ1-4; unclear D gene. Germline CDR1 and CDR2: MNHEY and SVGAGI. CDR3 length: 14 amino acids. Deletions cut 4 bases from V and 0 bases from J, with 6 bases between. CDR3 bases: TGTGCCAGCAGTTTGAGTGCAACTAATGAAAAACTGTTTTTT. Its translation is CASSLSATNEKLFF.

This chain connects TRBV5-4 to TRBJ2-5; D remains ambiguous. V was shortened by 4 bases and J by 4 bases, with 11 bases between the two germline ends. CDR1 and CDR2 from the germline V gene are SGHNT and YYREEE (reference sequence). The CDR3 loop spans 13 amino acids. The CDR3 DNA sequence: TGTGCCAGCAGCCTCCACGGTGGAGAGACCCAGTACTTC. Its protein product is CASSLHGGETQYF.

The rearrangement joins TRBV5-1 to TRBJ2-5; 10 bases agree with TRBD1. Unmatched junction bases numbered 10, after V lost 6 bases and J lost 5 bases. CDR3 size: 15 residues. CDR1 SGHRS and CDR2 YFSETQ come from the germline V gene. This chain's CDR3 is CASKRQGASPETQYF. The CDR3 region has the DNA TGCGCCAGCAAGAGACAGGGGGCGAGTCCGGAGACCCAGTACTTC.

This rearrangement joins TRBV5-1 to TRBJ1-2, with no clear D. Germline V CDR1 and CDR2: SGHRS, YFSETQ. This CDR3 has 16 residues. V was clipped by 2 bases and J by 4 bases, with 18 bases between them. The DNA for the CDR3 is TGCGCCAGCAGCTTTGGATCTGGCCGGGCCGGCTATGGCTACACCTTC. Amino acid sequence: CASSFGSGRAGYGYTF.

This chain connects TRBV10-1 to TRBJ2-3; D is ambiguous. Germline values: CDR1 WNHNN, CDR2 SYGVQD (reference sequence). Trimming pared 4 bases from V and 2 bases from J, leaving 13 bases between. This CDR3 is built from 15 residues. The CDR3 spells CASSAQSSATDTQYF. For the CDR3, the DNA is TGCGCCAGCAGTGCCCAAAGTAGTGCCACAGATACGCAGTATTTT.

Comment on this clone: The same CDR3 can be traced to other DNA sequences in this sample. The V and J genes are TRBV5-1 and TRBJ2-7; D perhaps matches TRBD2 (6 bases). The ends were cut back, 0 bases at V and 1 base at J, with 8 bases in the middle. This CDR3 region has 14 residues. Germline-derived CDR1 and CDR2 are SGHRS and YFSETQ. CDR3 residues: CASSLEGRSYEQYF. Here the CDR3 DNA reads TGCGCCAGCAGCTTGGAAGGGAGGTCCTACGAGCAGTACTTC.

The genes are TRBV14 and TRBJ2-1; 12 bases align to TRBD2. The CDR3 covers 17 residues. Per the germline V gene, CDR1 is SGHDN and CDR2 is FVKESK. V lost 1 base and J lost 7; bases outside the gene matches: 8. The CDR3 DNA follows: TGTGCCAGCAGCCAAGGGGAAACTAGCGGGAGGTTGAATGAGCAGTTCTTC. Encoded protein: CASSQGETSGRLNEQFF.

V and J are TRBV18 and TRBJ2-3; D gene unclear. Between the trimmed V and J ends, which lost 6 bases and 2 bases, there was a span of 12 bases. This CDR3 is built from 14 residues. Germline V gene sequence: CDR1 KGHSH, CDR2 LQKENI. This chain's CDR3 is CASSPNSDTDTQYF. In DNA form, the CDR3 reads TGTGCCAGCTCCCCCAACTCGGACACAGATACGCAGTATTTT.